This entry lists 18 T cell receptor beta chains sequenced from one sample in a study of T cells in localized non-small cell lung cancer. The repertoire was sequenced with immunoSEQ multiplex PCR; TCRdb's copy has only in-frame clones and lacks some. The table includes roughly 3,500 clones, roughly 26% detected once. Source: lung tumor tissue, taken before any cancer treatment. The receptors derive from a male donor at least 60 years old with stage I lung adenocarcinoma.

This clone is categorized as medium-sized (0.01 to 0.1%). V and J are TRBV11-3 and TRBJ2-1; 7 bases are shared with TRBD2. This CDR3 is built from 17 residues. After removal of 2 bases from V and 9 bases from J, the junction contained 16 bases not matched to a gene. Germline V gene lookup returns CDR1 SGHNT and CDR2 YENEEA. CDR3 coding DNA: TGTGCCAGCAGCTTAAGGAGGTCGGGGGGTCAAGGTGGTGAGCAGTTCTTC. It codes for CASSLRRSGGQGGEQFF.

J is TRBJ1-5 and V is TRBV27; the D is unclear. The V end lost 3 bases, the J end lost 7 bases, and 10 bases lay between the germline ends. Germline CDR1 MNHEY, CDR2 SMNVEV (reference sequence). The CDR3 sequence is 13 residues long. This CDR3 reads CASSLTGGQPQHF. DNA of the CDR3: TGTGCCAGCAGTTTGACTGGTGGGCAGCCCCAGCATTTT.

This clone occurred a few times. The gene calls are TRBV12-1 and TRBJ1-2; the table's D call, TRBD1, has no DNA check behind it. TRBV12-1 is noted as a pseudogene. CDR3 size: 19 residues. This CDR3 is CASSLRDRLGEGAGRGYTF. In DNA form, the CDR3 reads TGTGCCAGCAGCCTCCGGGACAGGTTGGGAGAGGGAGCGGGTAGGGGCTACACCTTC.

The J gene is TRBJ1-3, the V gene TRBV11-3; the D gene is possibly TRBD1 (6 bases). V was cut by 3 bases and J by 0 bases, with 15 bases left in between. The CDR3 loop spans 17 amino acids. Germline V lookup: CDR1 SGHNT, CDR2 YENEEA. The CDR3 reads CASSLVTGYNSGNTIYF. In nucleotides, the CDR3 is TGTGCCAGCAGCTTGGTGACAGGCTACAACTCTGGAAACACCATATATTTT.

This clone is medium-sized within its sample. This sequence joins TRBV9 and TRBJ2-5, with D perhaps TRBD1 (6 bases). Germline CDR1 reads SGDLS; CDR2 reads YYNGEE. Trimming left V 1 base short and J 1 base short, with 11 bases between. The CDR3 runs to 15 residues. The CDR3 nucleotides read TGTGCCAGCAGCGTACAAAACAGGGCCCAAGAGACCCAGTACTTC. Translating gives CASSVQNRAQETQYF.

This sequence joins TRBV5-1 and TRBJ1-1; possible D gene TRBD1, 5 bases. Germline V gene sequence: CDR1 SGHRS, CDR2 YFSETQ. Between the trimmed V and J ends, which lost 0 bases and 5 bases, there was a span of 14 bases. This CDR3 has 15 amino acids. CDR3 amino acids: CASSLESGRGTEAFF. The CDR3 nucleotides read TGCGCCAGCAGCTTGGAATCGGGACGAGGTACTGAAGCTTTCTTT.

The CDR3 is CASSLGQGNIQYF. The CDR3 coding sequence is TGTGCCAGCAGCCTGGGACAGGGAAACATTCAGTACTTC. The chain links TRBV6-7 to TRBJ2-4, with 9 bases lining up with TRBD1. TRBV6-7 is an ORF for which the function is uncertain. The CDR3 is 13 residues long. Trimming removed 6 bases from V and 6 bases from J; junction bases left unmatched: 3.

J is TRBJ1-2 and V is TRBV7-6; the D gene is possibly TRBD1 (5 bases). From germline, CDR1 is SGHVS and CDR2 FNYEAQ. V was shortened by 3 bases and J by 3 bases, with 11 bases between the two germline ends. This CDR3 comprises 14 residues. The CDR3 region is CASSLRGIDYGYTF. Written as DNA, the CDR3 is TGTGCCAGCAGCTTGAGGGGTATTGACTATGGCTACACCTTC.

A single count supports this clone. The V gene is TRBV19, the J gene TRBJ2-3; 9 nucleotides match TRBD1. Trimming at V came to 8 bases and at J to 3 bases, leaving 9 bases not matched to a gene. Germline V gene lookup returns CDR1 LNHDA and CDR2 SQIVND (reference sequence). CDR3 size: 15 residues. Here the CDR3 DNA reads TGTGCCAGTCGTCTGACAGGGGGAAGGACAGATACGCAGTATTTT. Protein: CASRLTGGRTDTQYF.

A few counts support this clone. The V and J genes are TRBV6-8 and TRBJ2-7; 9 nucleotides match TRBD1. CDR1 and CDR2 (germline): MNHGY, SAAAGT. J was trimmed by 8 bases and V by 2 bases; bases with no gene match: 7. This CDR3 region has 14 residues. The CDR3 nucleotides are TGTGCCAGCAGTTACGACCGGGACAGGGCAAAGCAGTACTTC. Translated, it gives CASSYDRDRAKQYF.

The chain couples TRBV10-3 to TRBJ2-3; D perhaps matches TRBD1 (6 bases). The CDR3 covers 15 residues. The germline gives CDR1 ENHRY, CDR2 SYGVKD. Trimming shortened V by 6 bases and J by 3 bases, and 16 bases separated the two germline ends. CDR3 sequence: CAISPGATHTDTQYF. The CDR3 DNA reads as TGTGCCATCAGCCCAGGGGCCACTCATACAGATACGCAGTATTTT.

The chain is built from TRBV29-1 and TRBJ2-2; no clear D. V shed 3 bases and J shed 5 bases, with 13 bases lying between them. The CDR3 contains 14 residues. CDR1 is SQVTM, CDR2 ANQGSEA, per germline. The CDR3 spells CSVDLGRGTGELFF. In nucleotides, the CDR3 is TGCAGCGTTGACCTCGGCAGAGGAACCGGGGAGCTGTTTTTT.

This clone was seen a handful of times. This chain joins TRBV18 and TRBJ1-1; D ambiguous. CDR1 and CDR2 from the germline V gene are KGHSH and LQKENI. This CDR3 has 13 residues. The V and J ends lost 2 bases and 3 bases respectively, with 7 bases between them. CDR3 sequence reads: CASSPMEDTEAFF. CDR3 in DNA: TGTGCCAGCTCACCAATGGAGGACACTGAAGCTTTCTTT.

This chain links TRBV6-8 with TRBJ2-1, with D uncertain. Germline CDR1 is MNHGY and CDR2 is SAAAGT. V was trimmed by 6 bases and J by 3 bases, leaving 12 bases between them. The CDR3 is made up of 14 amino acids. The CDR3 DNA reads TGTGCCAGCAGCCCCGGGCCCCTCTACAATGAGCAGTTCTTC. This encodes CASSPGPLYNEQFF.

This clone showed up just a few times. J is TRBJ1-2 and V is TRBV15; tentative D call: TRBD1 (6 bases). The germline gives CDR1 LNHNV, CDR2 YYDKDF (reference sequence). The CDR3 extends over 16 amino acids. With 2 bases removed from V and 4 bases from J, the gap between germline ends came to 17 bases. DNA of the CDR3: TGTGCCACCAGCAGACCTACAGGGCAGATAGGCTATGGCTACACCTTC. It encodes CATSRPTGQIGYGYTF. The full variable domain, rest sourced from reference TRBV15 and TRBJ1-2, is DAMVIQNPRYQVTQFGKPVTLSCSQTLNHNVMYWYQQKSSQAPKLLFHYYDKDFNNEADTPDNFQSRRPNTSFCFLDIRSPGLGDTAMYLCATSRPTGQIGYGYTFGSGTRLTVV.

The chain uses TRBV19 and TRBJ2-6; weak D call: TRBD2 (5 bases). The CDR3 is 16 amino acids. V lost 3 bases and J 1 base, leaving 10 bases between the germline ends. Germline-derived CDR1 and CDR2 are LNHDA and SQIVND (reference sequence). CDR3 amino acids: CASSMEVVSGANVLTF. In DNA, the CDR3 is TGTGCCAGTAGTATGGAGGTAGTATCTGGGGCCAACGTCCTGACTTTC.

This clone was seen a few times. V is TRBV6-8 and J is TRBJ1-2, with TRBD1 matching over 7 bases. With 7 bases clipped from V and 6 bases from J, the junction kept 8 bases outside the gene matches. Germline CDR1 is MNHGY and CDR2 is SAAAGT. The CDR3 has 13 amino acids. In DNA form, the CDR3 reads TGTGCCAGCAATGACAGGGAATTGAATGGCTACACCTTC. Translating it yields CASNDRELNGYTF.

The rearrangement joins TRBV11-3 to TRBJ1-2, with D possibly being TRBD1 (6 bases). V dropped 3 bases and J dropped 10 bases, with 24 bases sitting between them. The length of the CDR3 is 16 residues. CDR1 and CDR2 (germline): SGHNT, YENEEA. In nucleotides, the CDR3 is TGTGCCAGCAGCTTGGATTCGGGGGGCGCAAGGAATGACTACACCTTC. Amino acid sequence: CASSLDSGGARNDYTF.